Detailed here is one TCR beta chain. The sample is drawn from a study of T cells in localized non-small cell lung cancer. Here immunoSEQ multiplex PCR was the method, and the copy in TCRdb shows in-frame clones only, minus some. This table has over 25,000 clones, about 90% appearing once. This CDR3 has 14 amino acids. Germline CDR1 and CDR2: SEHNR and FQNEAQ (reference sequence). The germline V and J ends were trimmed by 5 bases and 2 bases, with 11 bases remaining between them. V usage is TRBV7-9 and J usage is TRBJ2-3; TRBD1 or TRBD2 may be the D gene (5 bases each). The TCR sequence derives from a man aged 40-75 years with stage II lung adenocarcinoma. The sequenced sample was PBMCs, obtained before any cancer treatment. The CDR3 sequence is CASSPRDHTDTQYF. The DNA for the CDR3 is TGTGCCAGCAGCCCGAGGGACCACACAGATACGCAGTATTTT.